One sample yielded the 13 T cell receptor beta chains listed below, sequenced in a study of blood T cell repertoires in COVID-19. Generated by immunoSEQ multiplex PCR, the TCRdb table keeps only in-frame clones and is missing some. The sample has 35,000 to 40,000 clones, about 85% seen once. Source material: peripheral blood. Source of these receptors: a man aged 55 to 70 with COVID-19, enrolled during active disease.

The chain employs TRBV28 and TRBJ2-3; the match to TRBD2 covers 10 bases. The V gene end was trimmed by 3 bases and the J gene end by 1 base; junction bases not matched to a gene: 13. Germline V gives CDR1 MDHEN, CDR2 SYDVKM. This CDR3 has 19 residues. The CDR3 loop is CASSLESGRASLGTDTQYF. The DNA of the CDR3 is TGTGCCAGCAGTTTGGAGAGCGGGAGGGCCTCATTAGGCACAGATACGCAGTATTTT.

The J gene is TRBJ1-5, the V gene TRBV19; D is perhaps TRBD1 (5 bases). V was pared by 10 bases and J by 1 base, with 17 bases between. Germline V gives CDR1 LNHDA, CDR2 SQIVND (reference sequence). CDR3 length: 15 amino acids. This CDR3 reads CATRPSGGSNQPQHF. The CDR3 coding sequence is TGTGCCACCCGCCCCAGCGGGGGGAGCAATCAGCCCCAGCATTTT.

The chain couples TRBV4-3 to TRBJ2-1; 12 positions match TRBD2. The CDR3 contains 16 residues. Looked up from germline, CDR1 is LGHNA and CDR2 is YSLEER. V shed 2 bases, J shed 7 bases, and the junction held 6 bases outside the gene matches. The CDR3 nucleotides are TGCGCCAGCAGCCAACTGACTAGCGGGAGTGGAAATGAGCAGTTCTTC. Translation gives CASSQLTSGSGNEQFF.

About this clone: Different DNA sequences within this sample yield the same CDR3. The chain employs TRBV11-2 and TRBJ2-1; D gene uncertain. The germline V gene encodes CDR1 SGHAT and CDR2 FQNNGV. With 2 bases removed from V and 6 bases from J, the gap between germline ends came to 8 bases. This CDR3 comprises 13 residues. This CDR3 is CASSLNRVNEQFF. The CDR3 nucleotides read TGTGCCAGCAGCTTAAATCGGGTCAATGAGCAGTTCTTC. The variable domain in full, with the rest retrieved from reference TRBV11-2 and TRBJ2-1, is EAGVAQSPRYKIIEKRQSVAFWCNPISGHATLYWYQQILGQGPKLLIQFQNNGVVDDSQLPKDRFSAERLKGVDSTLKIQPAKLEDSAVYLCASSLNRVNEQFFGPGTRLTVL.

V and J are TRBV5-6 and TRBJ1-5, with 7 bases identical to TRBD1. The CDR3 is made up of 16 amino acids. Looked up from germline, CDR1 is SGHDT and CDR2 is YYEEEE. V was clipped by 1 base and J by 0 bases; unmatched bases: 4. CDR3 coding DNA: TGTGCCAGCAGCTTGTGGGACAGCAATAGCAATCAGCCCCAGCATTTT. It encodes CASSLWDSNSNQPQHF.

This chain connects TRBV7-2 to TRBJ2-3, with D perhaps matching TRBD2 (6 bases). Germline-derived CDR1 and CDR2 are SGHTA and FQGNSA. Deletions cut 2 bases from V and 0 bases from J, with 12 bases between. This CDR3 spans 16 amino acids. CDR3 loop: CASSLTSRPSTDTQYF. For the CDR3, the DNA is TGTGCCAGCAGCTTAACTAGCAGACCTAGCACAGATACGCAGTATTTT.

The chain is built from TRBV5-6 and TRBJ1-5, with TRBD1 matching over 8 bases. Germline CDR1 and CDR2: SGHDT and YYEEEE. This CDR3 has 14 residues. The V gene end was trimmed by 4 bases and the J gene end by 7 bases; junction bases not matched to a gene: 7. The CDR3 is CASSATGGGQPQHF. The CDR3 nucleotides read TGTGCCAGCAGCGCAACAGGGGGTGGGCAGCCCCAGCATTTT.

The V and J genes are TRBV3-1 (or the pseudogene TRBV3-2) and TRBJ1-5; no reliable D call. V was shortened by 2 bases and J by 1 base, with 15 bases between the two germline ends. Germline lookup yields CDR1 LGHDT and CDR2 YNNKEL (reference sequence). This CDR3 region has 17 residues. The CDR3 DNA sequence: TGTGCCAGCAGCCAATCTTACGGGTTCGGCAGCAATCAGCCCCAGCATTTT. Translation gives CASSQSYGFGSNQPQHF.

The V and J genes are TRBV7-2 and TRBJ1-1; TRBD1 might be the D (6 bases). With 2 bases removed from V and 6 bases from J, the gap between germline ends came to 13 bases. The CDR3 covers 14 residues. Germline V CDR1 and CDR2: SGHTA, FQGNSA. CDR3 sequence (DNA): TGTGCCAGCAGCTTATTGGGGAGGGGGGCTGAAGCTTTCTTT. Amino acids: CASSLLGRGAEAFF.

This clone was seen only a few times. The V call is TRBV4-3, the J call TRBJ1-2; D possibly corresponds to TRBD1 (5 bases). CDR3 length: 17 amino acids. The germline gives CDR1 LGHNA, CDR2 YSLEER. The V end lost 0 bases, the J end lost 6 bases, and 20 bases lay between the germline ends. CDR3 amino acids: CASSQDLARAMVDGYTF. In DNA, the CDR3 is TGCGCCAGCAGCCAAGATCTTGCCAGGGCAATGGTTGATGGCTACACCTTC.

This CDR3 is CASSLGRGNEKLFF. The CDR3 nucleotides are TGCGCCAGCAGCTTGGGCAGAGGTAATGAAAAACTGTTTTTT. The chain carries TRBV5-1 and TRBJ1-4; D is unresolved. The CDR3 runs to 14 residues. Germline V gene data show CDR1 as SGHRS and CDR2 as YFSETQ. V was cut by 0 bases and J by 4 bases, with 7 bases left in between.

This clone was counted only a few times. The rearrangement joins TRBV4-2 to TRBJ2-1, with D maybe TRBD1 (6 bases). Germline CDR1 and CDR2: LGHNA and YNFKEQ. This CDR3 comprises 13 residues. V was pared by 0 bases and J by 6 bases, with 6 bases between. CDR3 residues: CASSQEQGNEQFF. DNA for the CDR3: TGTGCCAGCAGCCAAGAACAGGGCAATGAGCAGTTCTTC.

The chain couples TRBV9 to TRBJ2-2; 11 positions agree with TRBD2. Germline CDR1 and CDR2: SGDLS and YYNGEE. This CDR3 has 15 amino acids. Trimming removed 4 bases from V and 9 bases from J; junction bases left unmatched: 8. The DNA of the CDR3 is TGTGCCAGCAGCCCCATTAGCGGGAGGGCCCGGGAGCTGTTTTTT. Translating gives CASSPISGRARELFF.